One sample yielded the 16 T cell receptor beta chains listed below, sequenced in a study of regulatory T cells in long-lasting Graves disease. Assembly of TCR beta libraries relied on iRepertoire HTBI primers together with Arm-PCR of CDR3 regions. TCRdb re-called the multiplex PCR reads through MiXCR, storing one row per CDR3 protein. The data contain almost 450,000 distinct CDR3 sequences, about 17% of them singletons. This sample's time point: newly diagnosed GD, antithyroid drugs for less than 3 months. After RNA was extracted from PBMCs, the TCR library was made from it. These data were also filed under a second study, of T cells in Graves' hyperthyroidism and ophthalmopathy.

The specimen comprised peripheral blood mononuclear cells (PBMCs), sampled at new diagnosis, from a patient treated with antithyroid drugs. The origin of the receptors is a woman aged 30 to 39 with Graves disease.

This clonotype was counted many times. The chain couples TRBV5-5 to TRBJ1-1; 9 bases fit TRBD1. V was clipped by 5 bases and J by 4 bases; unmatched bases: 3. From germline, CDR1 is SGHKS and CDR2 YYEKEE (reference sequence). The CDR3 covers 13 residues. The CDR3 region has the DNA TGTGCCAGCAGTATGACAGGGGGCACTGAAGCTTTCTTT. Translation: CASSMTGGTEAFF.

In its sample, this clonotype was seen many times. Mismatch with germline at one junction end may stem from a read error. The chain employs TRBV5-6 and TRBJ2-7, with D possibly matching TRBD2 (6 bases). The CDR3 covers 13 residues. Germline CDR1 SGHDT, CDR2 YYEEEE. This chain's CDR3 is CASSLEAGYEQYF. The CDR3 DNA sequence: TGCGCCAGCAGCTTGGAGGCGGGATACGAGCAGTACTTC.

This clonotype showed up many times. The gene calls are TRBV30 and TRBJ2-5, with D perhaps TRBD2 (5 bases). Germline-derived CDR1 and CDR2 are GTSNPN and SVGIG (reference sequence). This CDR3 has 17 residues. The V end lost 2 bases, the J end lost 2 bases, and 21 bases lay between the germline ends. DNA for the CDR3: TGTGCCTGGAGTCGAGCGACCCGGGGTATACCGCAAGAGACCCAGTACTTC. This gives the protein CAWSRATRGIPQETQYF.

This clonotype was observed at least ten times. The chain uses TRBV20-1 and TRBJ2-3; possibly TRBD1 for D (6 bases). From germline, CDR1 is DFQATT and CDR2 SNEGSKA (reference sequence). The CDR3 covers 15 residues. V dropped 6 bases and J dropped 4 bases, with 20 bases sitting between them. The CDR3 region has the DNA TGCAGTGCCAAACTTCGGACAGCCGGACCAGATACGCAGTATTTT. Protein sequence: CSAKLRTAGPDTQYF.

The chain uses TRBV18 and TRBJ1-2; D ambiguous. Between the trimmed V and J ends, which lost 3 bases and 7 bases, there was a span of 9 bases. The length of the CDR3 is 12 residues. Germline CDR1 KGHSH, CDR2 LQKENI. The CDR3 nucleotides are TGTGCCAGCTCACCCCCTCCGGGTGGCTACACCTTC. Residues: CASSPPPGGYTF.

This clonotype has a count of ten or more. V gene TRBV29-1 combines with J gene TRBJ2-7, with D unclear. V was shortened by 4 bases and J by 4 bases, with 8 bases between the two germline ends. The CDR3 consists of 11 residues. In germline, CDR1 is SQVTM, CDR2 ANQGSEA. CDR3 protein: CSVVWGYEQYF. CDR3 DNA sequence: TGCAGCGTTGTTTGGGGTTACGAGCAGTACTTC.

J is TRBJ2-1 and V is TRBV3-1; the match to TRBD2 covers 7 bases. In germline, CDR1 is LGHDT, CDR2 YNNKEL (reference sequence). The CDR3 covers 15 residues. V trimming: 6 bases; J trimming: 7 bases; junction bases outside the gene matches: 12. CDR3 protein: CASSLAGAPGNEQFF. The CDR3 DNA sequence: TGTGCCAGCAGTCTCGCGGGAGCCCCGGGTAATGAGCAGTTCTTC.

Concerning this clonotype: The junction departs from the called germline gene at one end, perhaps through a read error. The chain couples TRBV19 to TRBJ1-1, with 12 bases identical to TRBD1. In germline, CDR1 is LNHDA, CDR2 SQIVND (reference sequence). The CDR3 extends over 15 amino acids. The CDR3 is CASSRDRGRNSEAFF. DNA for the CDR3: TGTGCCAGTAGCCGGGACAGGGGGCGTAACAGTGAAGCTTTCTTT.

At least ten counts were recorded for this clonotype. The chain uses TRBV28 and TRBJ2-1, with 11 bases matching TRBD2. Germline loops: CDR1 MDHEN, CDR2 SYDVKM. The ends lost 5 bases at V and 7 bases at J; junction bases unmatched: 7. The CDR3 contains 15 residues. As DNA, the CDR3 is TGTGCCAGCAGTCACACTAGCGGGAGATGGAATGAGCAGTTCTTC. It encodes CASSHTSGRWNEQFF.

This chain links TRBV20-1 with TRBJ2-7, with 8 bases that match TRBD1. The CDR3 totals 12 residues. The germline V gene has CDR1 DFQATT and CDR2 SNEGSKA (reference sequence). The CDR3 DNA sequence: TGCACTACCGGGACAGGAATTTACGAGCAGTACTTC. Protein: CTTGTGIYEQYF.

The CDR3 sequence is CSASRGQGQPQHF. DNA of the CDR3: TGCAGTGCCAGCAGGGGGCAAGGCCAGCCCCAGCATTTT. The chain is built from TRBV20-1 and TRBJ1-5; 8 nucleotides line up with TRBD1. Germline loops: CDR1 DFQATT, CDR2 SNEGSKA (reference sequence). The CDR3 runs to 13 residues. Losses at the gene ends were 6 bases for V and 7 bases for J; bases not matched to a gene: 8.

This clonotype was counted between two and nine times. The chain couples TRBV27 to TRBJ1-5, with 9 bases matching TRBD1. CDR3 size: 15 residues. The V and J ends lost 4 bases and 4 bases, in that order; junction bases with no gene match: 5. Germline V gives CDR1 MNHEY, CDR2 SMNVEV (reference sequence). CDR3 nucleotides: TGTGCCAGCAGTTCGACAGGGGGAATAAATCAGCCCCAGCATTTT. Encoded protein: CASSSTGGINQPQHF.

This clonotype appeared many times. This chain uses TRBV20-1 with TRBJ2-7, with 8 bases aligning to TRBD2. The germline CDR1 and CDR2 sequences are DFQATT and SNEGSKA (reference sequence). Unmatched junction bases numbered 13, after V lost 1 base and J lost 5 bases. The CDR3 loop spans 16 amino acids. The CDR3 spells CSARGLSVSGKDEQYF. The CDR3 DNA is TGCAGTGCTAGAGGGCTGTCGGTTAGCGGGAAGGACGAGCAGTACTTC.

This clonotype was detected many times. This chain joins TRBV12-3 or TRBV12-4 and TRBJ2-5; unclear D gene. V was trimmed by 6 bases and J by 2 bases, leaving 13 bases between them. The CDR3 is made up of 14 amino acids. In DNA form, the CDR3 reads TGTGCCAGCAGCTCCCCCCCGGAGCAAGAGACCCAGTACTTC. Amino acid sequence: CASSSPPEQETQYF.

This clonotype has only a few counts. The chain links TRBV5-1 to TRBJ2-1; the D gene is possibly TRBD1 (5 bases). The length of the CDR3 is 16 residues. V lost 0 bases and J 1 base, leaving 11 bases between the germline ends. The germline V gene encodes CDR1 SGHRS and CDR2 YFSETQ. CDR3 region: CASSLAWAGSYNEQFF. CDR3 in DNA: TGCGCCAGCAGCTTGGCCTGGGCAGGGTCCTACAATGAGCAGTTCTTC.

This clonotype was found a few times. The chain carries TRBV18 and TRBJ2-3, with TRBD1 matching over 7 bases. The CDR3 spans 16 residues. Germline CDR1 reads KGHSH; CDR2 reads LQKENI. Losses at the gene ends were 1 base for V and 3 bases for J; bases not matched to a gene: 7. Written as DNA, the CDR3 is TGTGCCAGCTCACCACTGGGACAGCCCCCAACAGATACGCAGTATTTT. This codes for CASSPLGQPPTDTQYF.